These T cell receptor beta chains were read from a single sample in a study of T cell repertoires in cytomegalovirus infection. MiXCR, applied by TCRdb to the reads, yields one record per CDR3 protein. The data hold fewer than 550,000 distinct CDR3 sequences, with approximately 15% observed a single time. The specimen was CD8+ T cells from PBMCs. These receptors originate from a human donor in good health (CMV status not recorded). Some clones in this sample may be carry-over from other donors' samples. CDR3s include the opening cysteine and the closing phenylalanine or tryptophan. D genes are given only for firm matches. Clone size, where shown, is once, few, many, or a class for clones that have expanded.

d_call j_call v_call clone_size cdr3_aa cdr3_nt
- TRBJ1-6 TRBV7-8 - CASSSHNSPLRF TGTGCCAGCAGCTCGCACAATTCACCCCTCCGCTTT
- TRBJ2-3 TRBV7-9 many CASTPVSLTDTQYF TGTGCCAGCACCCCTGTTAGCCTCACAGATACGCAGTATTTT
- TRBJ2-7 TRBV11-2 many CASTLHGVYEQYF TGTGCCAGCACCCTGCATGGGGTATACGAGCAGTACTTC
TRBD2 TRBJ2-1 TRBV7-8 many CASSRTSGSSYNEQFF TGTGCCAGCAGCCGGACTAGCGGGAGCTCCTACAATGAGCAGTTCTTC
- TRBJ1-2 TRBV19 few CASSRRGSRPGYGYTF TGTGCCAGTAGCCGAAGGGGTAGCCGACCAGGCTATGGCTACACCTTC
- TRBJ1-1 TRBV2 - CASTDGGGTEAFF TGTGCCAGCACGGACGGTGGGGGCACTGAAGCTTTCTTT
TRBD2 TRBJ2-5 TRBV7-3 many CASSLTGGTETQYF TGTGCCAGCAGCTTAACGGGGGGGACGGAGACCCAGTACTTC
- TRBJ1-1 TRBV12-3/TRBV12-4 many CASSLSPAREAEAFF TGTGCCAGCAGTTTAAGCCCGGCCAGGGAGGCTGAAGCTTTCTTT
TRBD1 TRBJ2-7 TRBV19 few CASTPRQGSYEQYF TGTGCCAGTACCCCCCGACAGGGGTCCTACGAGCAGTACTTC
- TRBJ1-2 TRBV5-4 - CASSLEGEARGYTF TGTGCCAGCAGCTTGGAGGGAGAGGCTCGTGGCTACACCTTC
TRBD1 TRBJ2-1 TRBV5-4 - CASSSQQGYEQFF TGTGCCAGCAGCTCCCAACAGGGGTATGAGCAGTTCTTC
TRBD2 TRBJ2-7 TRBV12-3/TRBV12-4 many CASSSWASGSYEQYF TGTGCCAGCAGTTCATGGGCTAGCGGCTCCTACGAGCAGTACTTC
- TRBJ2-7 TRBV4-1 many CASSQRTGPAYEQYF TGCGCCAGCAGCCAAAGGACGGGACCGGCCTACGAGCAGTACTTC
- TRBJ1-2 TRBV12-3/TRBV12-4 - CASSNSVRNYGYTF TGTGCCAGCAGTAACAGCGTCCGTAACTATGGCTACACCTTC
TRBD2 TRBJ2-1 TRBV4-1 many CASSQEGGLAGTEQFF TGCGCCAGCAGCCAAGAGGGGGGACTAGCGGGAACCGAGCAGTTCTTC
- TRBJ2-2 TRBV10-2 few CARGLLGAAGELFF TGCGCCAGAGGCCTGTTGGGGGCTGCCGGGGAGCTGTTTTTT
TRBD2 TRBJ2-3 TRBV24-1 - CATSARPLASGRRDTQYF TGTGCCACCAGTGCCCGTCCCCTCGCTAGCGGGAGACGGGATACGCAGTATTTT
TRBD2 TRBJ2-1 TRBV20-1 - CSARDYEREEFF TGCAGTGCTAGAGATTACGAGCGGGAGGAGTTCTTC
TRBD1 TRBJ1-1 TRBV11-2 many CASSPWTGPNTEAFF TGTGCCAGCAGCCCATGGACAGGACCGAACACTGAAGCTTTCTTT
- TRBJ1-4 TRBV29-1 - CSVDEGGTNEKLFF TGCAGCGTTGATGAGGGAGGAACTAATGAAAAACTGTTTTTT
- TRBJ1-2 TRBV6-1 many CASSLRFKDGYTF TGTGCCAGCAGTCTTAGGTTTAAGGATGGCTACACCTTC
TRBD2 TRBJ2-5 TRBV7-9 many CASSHQGLAGGPGETQYF TGTGCCAGCAGCCACCAGGGACTAGCGGGAGGGCCGGGAGAGACCCAGTACTTC
TRBD1 TRBJ2-2 TRBV14 few CASSPWAGGTGELFF TGTGCCAGCAGCCCCTGGGCAGGGGGCACCGGGGAGCTGTTTTTT
- TRBJ2-4 TRBV2 - CASSEGFHIAKNIQYF TGTGCCAGCAGTGAGGGCTTCCACATAGCCAAAAACATTCAGTACTTC
TRBD1 TRBJ1-2 TRBV4-1 - CASSQAGGTGSYGYTF TGCGCCAGCAGCCAAGCGGGGGGGACAGGATCCTATGGCTACACCTTC
TRBD2 TRBJ2-7 TRBV27 few CASRGGSREQYF TGTGCCAGCCGGGGGGGGTCTCGCGAGCAGTACTTC
- TRBJ2-7 TRBV15 few CATSRSAPNSDEQYF TGTGCCACCAGCAGATCAGCCCCCAACTCGGACGAGCAGTACTTC
- TRBJ1-1 TRBV10-2 - CASLQGATEAFF TGCGCCAGCCTACAGGGAGCGACTGAAGCTTTCTTT
- TRBJ1-1 TRBV11-2 many CASSLEETEAFF TGTGCCAGCAGCTTAGAGGAGACTGAAGCTTTCTTT
TRBD2 TRBJ2-7 TRBV10-3 many CAISTSGGTYEQYF TGTGCCATCAGTACTAGCGGGGGGACCTACGAGCAGTACTTC
- TRBJ2-7 TRBV6-1 - CASSDFDSPPYEQYF TGTGCCAGCAGTGACTTCGACAGTCCCCCCTACGAGCAGTACTTC
- TRBJ1-3 TRBV12-3/TRBV12-4 many CASSLSADSSSGNTIYF TGTGCCAGCAGTTTATCGGCAGATTCGAGCTCTGGAAACACCATATATTTT
- TRBJ1-2 TRBV9 few CASSADRADYGYTF TGTGCCAGCAGCGCAGATAGGGCAGATTATGGCTACACCTTC
- TRBJ1-1 TRBV11-2 - CASSSRLVGEGTEAFF TGTGCCAGCAGCTCCCGCCTGGTGGGGGAGGGGACTGAAGCTTTCTTT
- TRBJ2-3 TRBV5-1 - CASSLGRRGTDTQYF TGCGCCAGCAGCTTGGGCCGTCGAGGCACAGATACGCAGTATTTT
TRBD1 TRBJ1-2 TRBV6-5 - CASRPGVEGARGYTF TGTGCCAGCAGACCTGGGGTCGAGGGGGCGCGGGGCTACACCTTC
- TRBJ1-2 TRBV27 - CASSLFPENYGYTF TGTGCCAGCAGTTTATTTCCCGAAAACTATGGCTACACCTTC
- TRBJ2-1 TRBV14 - CASSRWRDGSYNEQFF TGTGCCAGCAGCCGCTGGCGGGACGGCTCCTACAATGAGCAGTTCTTC
TRBD2 TRBJ2-7 TRBV27 - CASNQGGGRTDEQYF TGTGCCAGCAACCAAGGCGGGGGGCGAACTGACGAGCAGTACTTC